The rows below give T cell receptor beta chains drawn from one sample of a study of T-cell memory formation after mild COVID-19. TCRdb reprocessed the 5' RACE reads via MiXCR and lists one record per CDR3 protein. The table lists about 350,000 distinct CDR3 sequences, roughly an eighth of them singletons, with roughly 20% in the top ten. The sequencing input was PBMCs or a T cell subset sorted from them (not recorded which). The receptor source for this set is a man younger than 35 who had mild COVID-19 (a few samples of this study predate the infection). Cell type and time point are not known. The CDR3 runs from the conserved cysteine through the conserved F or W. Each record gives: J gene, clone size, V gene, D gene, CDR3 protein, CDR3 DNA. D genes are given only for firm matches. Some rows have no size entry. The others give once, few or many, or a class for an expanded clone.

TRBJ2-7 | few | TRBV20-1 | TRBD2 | CSASSGGPQEQYF | TGCAGTGCGAGTAGCGGGGGGCCGCAAGAGCAGTACTTC
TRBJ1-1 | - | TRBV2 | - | CASSEEGLTEAFF | TGTGCCAGCAGTGAAGAGGGTCTCACTGAAGCTTTCTTT
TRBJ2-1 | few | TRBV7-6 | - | CASSAAVPSYNEQFF | TGTGCCAGCAGCGCAGCGGTTCCTAGCTACAATGAGCAGTTCTTC
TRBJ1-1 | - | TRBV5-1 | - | CASKDGMNTEVFF | TGCGCCAGCAAAGACGGCATGAACACTGAAGTTTTCTTT
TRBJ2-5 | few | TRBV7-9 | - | CASAEETQYF | TGTGCCAGCGCGGAAGAGACCCAGTACTTC
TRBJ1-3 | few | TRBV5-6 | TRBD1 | CASSQIQGTYSGNTIYF | TGTGCCAGCAGCCAAATACAGGGGACGTACTCTGGAAACACCATATATTTT
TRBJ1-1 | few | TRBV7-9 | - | CASSSRAGAEAFF | TGTGCCAGCAGCTCCCGTGCGGGGGCTGAAGCTTTCTTT
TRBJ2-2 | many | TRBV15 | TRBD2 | CATSRPLPGLAYTGELFF | TGTGCCACCAGCAGACCATTGCCGGGACTAGCATACACCGGGGAGCTGTTTTTT
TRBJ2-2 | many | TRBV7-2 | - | CASSLGGANTGELFF | TGTGCCAGCAGCTTAGGGGGCGCGAACACCGGGGAGCTGTTTTTT
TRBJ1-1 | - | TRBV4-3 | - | CASSQDLGITEAFF | TGCGCCAGCAGCCAAGATCTTGGGATAACTGAAGCTTTCTTT
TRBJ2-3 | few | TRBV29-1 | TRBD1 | CSVEEDRGTDTQYF | TGCAGCGTCGAAGAAGACAGGGGGACAGATACGCAGTATTTT
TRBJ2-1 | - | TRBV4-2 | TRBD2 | CASSQEEGLAGVEQFF | TGTGCCAGCAGCCAAGAAGAGGGACTAGCGGGGGTTGAGCAGTTCTTC
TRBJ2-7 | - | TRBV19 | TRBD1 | CAASPGTDYEQYF | TGTGCCGCAAGCCCCGGGACAGACTACGAGCAGTACTTC
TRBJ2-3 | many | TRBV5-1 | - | CASSPIVRDTQYF | TGCGCCAGCAGCCCTATAGTACGGGATACGCAGTATTTT
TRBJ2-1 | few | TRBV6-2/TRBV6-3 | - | CASNTLSYNEQFF | TGTGCCAGCAACACGTTGTCCTACAATGAGCAGTTCTTC
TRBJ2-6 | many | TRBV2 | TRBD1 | CARQGGGANVLTF | TGTGCCAGACAGGGGGGCGGGGCCAACGTCCTGACTTTC
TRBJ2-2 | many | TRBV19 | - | CASSRGEDTGELFF | TGTGCCAGTAGTAGAGGGGAAGACACCGGGGAGCTGTTTTTT
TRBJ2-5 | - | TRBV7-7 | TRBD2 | CASSFGGVSETQYF | TGTGCTAGCAGCTTCGGGGGGGTTTCAGAGACCCAGTACTTC
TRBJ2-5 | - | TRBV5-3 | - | CARSATSQETQYF | TGTGCCAGAAGCGCGACAAGCCAAGAGACCCAGTACTTC
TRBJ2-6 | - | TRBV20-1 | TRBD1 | CSARTGQSLSGANVLTF | TGCAGTGCTAGGACGGGACAGTCCCTCTCTGGGGCCAACGTCCTGACTTTC
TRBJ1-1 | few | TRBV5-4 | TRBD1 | CASSRGQGSSTEAFF | TGTGCCAGCAGCAGGGGACAGGGGAGCAGCACTGAAGCTTTCTTT
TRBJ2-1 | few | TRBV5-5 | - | CASRTSGPIGGEQFF | TGTGCCAGCCGAACATCTGGCCCGATCGGCGGTGAGCAGTTCTTC
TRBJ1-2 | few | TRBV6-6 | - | CASSPVYGYTF | TGTGCCAGCAGCCCTGTCTATGGCTACACCTTC
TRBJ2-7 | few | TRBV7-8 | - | CASSSEPVYEQYF | TGTGCCAGCAGCTCCGAGCCTGTCTACGAGCAGTACTTC
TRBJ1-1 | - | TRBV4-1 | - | CASSQGPGSNTEAFF | TGCGCCAGCAGCCAAGGGCCGGGATCGAACACTGAAGCTTTCTTT
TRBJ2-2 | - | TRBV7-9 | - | CASRQGPFRTGELFF | TGTGCCAGCAGGCAGGGCCCATTTCGGACCGGGGAGCTGTTTTTT
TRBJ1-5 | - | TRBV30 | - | CAASGGANQPQHF | TGTGCCGCCTCTGGGGGGGCCAATCAGCCCCAGCATTTT
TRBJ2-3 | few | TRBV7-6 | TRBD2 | CASSVGGGAPDTQYF | TGTGCCAGCAGCGTGGGCGGGGGGGCCCCAGATACGCAGTATTTT
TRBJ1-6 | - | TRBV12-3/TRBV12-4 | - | CASSRPPGGRAPLHF | TGTGCCAGCAGCCGACCCCCCGGGGGCAGGGCACCCCTCCACTTT